Given below is one T cell receptor beta chain in context. Its antigen is still unknown. No much larger clonotype is one base removed from it; base qualities were not supplied. The immunoSEQ Assay, a bias-controlled multiplex PCR, was used to amplify TCRbeta CDR3 regions from genomic DNA. The original pipeline was this. Within the assay, amplification of reference gene primers was used to estimate how many nucleated cells each sample contained. To quantify the absolute abundance of each unique TCRbeta CDR3 rearrangement, sequence reads were collapsed and filtered. Productive Simpson clonality was computed per sample as the square root of Simpson's diversity index over productive rearrangements. Drawn from immuneACCESS, this table holds only the in-frame rearrangements with V and J called that TCRdb kept. Clones are partly lost; checked studies trace under half to an unresolved V gene and leave the rest unexplained. From that table come the V and J calls and clone size; the DNA was used to work out D and trimming. In this sample the table shows approximately 350,000 clones, 80% to 90% of which occur a single time. The top ten clonotypes cover approximately 3% of the sample.

The data stem from a study of blood T cell repertoires in COVID-19 (dated by TCRdb to 2019 to 2021). Some background on the complete study: Samples covering the acute and convalescent phases of COVID-19 were provided by collaborators in the United States, Italy and Spain. A freely available public database, intended as a resource for researchers studying the immune response to SARS-CoV-2, is where the repertoires were released. The sample metadata nearly always contained a de-identified subject ID, COVID-19 status, age in years and sex. Deeply sampled blood TCRbeta repertoires from subjects exposed to, actively infected with, or recovered from COVID-19 were included in the dataset. The samples were drawn from two sources: the first 160 participants of the ongoing ImmuneRACE study, and 1,000 to 1,500 subjects contributed by 6 global collaborators. Where available, HLA class I and class II types were obtained from metadata supplied by the sample provider rather than from assay-based typing. The material from the prospective study consisted of cDNA or gDNA derived from T cells, B-cell-depleted T cells, or PBMCs. General conclusions and limits of the study: The amount of clinical and demographic metadata varied by source and participant and was provided uncurated.

In Seattle, one collaborating source enrolled patients while the infection was active and tracked those patients longitudinally over the course of disease. The collaborating institutions used their own protocols to collect whole blood in K2EDTA tubes. For TCRbeta analysis, collaborators shipped samples as frozen whole blood, isolated PBMCs, or DNA extracted from either of those sample types. Sequences MNHEY (CDR1) and SVGEGT (CDR2) are obtained from the germline V gene. The V end loses 5 bases and the J end loses 3 bases, and a stretch of 12 bases separates them. The CDR3 spans 14 residues, from the cysteine through the phenylalanine. Of the read, only the CDR3 DNA is kept; its 42 bases are in frame from base 1.

The sequenced sample was peripheral blood. This receptor was taken from a woman younger than 45 with COVID-19, enrolled during active disease. The rearrangement combines TRBV6-2 or TRBV6-3 with TRBJ2-3; TRBD2 could be the D gene, as 6 bases match. At the DNA level, the sequence is TGTGCCAGCAGTCCCGGGGGTCGGACAGATACGCAGTATTTT. The resulting protein is CASSPGGRTDTQYF.